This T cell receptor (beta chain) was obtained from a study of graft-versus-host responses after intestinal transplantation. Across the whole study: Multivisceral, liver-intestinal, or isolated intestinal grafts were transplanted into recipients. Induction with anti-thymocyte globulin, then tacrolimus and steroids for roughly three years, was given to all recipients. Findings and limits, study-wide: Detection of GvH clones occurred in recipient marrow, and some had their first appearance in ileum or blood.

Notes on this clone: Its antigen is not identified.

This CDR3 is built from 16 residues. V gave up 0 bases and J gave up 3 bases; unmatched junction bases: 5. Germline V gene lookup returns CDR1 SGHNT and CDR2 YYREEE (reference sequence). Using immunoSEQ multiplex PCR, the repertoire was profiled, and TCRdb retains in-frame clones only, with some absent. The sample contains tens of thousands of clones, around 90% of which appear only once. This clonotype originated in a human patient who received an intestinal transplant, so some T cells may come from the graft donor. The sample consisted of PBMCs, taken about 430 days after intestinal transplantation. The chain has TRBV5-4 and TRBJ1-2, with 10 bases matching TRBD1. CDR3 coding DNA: TGTGCCAGCAGCTTGGTAGGGACAGGGGCCTACTATGGCTACACCTTC. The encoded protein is CASSLVGTGAYYGYTF.